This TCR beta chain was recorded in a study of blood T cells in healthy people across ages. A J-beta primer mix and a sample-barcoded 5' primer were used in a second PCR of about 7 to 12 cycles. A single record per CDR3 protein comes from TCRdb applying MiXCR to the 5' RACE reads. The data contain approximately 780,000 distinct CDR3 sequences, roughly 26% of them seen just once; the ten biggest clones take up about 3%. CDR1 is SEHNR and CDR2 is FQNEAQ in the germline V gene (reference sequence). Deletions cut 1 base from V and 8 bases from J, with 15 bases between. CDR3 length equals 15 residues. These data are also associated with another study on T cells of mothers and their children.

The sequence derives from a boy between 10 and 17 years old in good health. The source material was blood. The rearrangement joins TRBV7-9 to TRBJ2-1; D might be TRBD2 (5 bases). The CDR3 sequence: CASSLGASLVDEQFF. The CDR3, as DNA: TGTGCCAGCAGCTTAGGGGCTAGCCTTGTCGATGAGCAGTTCTTC.